The 18 T cell receptor beta chains in this list originate from one sample, sequenced in a study of beta chain features in type 1 diabetes. Expressed TCRB transcripts were sequenced because the entire RNA isolate underwent reverse transcription. The repertoire was sequenced with immunoSEQ multiplex PCR; TCRdb's copy has only in-frame clones and lacks some. The data show fewer than 25,000 clones, with about 50% seen just once and approximately 0.44% held by the top ten. Sequencing was carried out using stem cell memory CD4+ T cells from blood. These receptors all stem from a man aged 18 to 30 in good health.

The rearrangement links TRBV28 to TRBJ1-1; D is unclear. Germline loops: CDR1 MDHEN, CDR2 SYDVKM. V gave up 9 bases and J gave up 1 base, with 12 bases separating them. This CDR3 spans 13 amino acids. In DNA form, the CDR3 reads TGTGCCAGTTTTAGTTCAGGGAACACTGAAGCTTTCTTT. Translated: CASFSSGNTEAFF. Drawing the rest from reference TRBV28 and TRBJ1-1, the complete variable domain is DVKVTQSSRYLVKRTGEKVFLECVQDMDHENMFWYRQDPGLGLRLIYFSYDVKMKEKGDIPEGYSVSREKKERFSLILESASTNQTSMYLCASFSSGNTEAFFGQGTRLTVV.

The chain joins TRBV14 to TRBJ1-4, with a tentative D call TRBD1 (6 bases). V shed 0 bases and J shed 7 bases, with 15 bases lying between them. Germline lookup yields CDR1 SGHDN and CDR2 FVKESK. The CDR3 is made up of 16 amino acids. The DNA of the CDR3 is TGTGCCAGCAGCCAAGATGGGATCAGGGGCTTTGAAAAACTGTTTTTT. Encoded protein: CASSQDGIRGFEKLFF.

This clone was recorded a few times. The chain joins TRBV5-1 to TRBJ2-7; D ambiguous. Trimming left V 3 bases short and J 3 bases short, with 4 bases between. The CDR3 sequence is 11 residues long. In germline, CDR1 is SGHRS, CDR2 YFSETQ. CDR3 region: CASSSLYEQYF. The DNA of the CDR3 is TGCGCCAGCAGCTCTCTCTACGAGCAGTACTTC.

The genes are TRBV9 and TRBJ2-1; D call uncertain. V lost 0 bases, J lost 6 bases, and 7 bases lay in between. This CDR3 spans 13 amino acids. Germline V gives CDR1 SGDLS, CDR2 YYNGEE. CDR3 loop: CASSVANVNEQFF. The CDR3 region has the DNA TGTGCCAGCAGCGTAGCTAACGTCAATGAGCAGTTCTTC.

The chain employs TRBV13 and TRBJ1-1; unclear D gene. The CDR3 spans 13 residues. Germline-derived CDR1 and CDR2 are PRHDT and FYEKMQ (reference sequence). Trimming left V 5 bases short and J 5 bases short, with 12 bases between. The CDR3 region is CASSHLRETEAFF. CDR3 sequence (DNA): TGTGCCAGCAGCCACCTGCGGGAGACTGAAGCTTTCTTT.

The chain has TRBV7-3 and TRBJ1-1; D uncertain. V was pared by 5 bases and J by 3 bases, with 13 bases between. The CDR3 runs to 14 residues. Germline values: CDR1 SGHTA, CDR2 FQGTGA. CDR3 loop: CASSPGGHHTEAFF. CDR3 bases: TGTGCCAGCAGCCCGGGAGGCCACCACACTGAAGCTTTCTTT. Complete variable domain (other parts from reference TRBV7-3 and TRBJ1-1): GAGVSQTPSNKVTEKGKYVELRCDPISGHTALYWYRQSLGQGPEFLIYFQGTGAADDSGLPNDRFFAVRPEGSVSTLKIQRTERGDSAVYLCASSPGGHHTEAFFGQGTRLTVV.

The chain carries TRBV5-4 and TRBJ2-1, with 8 bases aligning to TRBD1. Germline assignment: CDR1 SGHNT and CDR2 YYREEE (reference sequence). The CDR3 totals 13 residues. J gave up 7 bases and V 4 bases, and 4 bases lay outside the gene matches. The DNA of the CDR3 is TGTGCCAGCAGCGGTGGACAGGGTAATGAGCAGTTCTTC. Its protein product is CASSGGQGNEQFF.

This rearrangement joins TRBV19 to TRBJ2-2; the match to TRBD1 covers 10 bases. In germline, CDR1 is LNHDA, CDR2 SQIVND (reference sequence). V was pared by 6 bases and J by 7 bases, with 5 bases of the junction left unmatched. There are 14 residues in the CDR3. Here the CDR3 reads CASRPGQGIGELFF. The CDR3 DNA is TGTGCCAGTAGACCGGGACAGGGGATCGGGGAGCTGTTTTTT.

The rearrangement links TRBV28 to TRBJ2-6, with D unclear. Germline V gene lookup returns CDR1 MDHEN and CDR2 SYDVKM. The CDR3 length is 12 residues. V lost 10 bases and J lost 4, with 8 bases in between. In nucleotides, the CDR3 is TGTGCCACCAGGTCGGGGGCCAACGTCCTGACTTTC. It yields the protein CATRSGANVLTF.

The V and J genes are TRBV7-9 and TRBJ1-5; 11 bases line up with TRBD1. V was clipped by 4 bases and J by 2 bases; unmatched bases: 10. The germline V gene has CDR1 SEHNR and CDR2 FQNEAQ (reference sequence). This CDR3 has 18 amino acids. CDR3 coding DNA: TGTGCCAGCAGCTCGACAAGGACAGGGGGCGGGCGCAATCAGCCCCAGCATTTT. The encoded protein is CASSSTRTGGGRNQPQHF.

This clone was counted a few times. V is TRBV4-3 and J is TRBJ2-7, with no clear D. The germline V and J ends were trimmed by 1 base and 3 bases, with 13 bases remaining between them. From germline, CDR1 is LGHNA and CDR2 YSLEER. The CDR3 covers 15 residues. CDR3 region: CASSQGRQALYEQYF. In DNA, the CDR3 is TGCGCCAGCAGCCAAGGCCGGCAGGCCCTCTACGAGCAGTACTTC.

This chain's CDR3 is CASSQTETQETQYF. CDR3 bases: TGTGCCAGCAGTCAAACGGAGACCCAAGAGACCCAGTACTTC. The chain combines TRBV6-6 with TRBJ2-5, with D unresolved. CDR3 length equals 14 residues. Deletions cut 5 bases from V and 1 base from J, with 11 bases between. Germline CDR1 reads MNHNY; CDR2 reads SVGAGI (reference sequence).

This clone was observed a handful of times. The rearrangement joins TRBV18 to TRBJ1-5; the D gene is possibly TRBD1 (6 bases). V gave up 8 bases and J gave up 0 bases, with 8 bases separating them. Germline CDR1 and CDR2: KGHSH and LQKENI. The CDR3 contains 13 residues. CDR3 in amino acids: CASTGNSNQPQHF. The CDR3 DNA sequence: TGTGCCAGCACAGGGAATAGCAATCAGCCCCAGCATTTT.

V and J are TRBV4-3 and TRBJ2-1, with a possible D match to TRBD1 (5 bases). The germline gives CDR1 LGHNA, CDR2 YSLEER. The length of the CDR3 is 16 residues. V was shortened by 2 bases and J by 4 bases, with 15 bases between the two germline ends. The CDR3 protein is CASSQPGSGAYNEQFF. CDR3 DNA sequence: TGCGCCAGCAGCCAACCAGGGTCTGGGGCTTACAATGAGCAGTTCTTC.

V is TRBV30 and J is TRBJ2-7; TRBD2 might be the D (5 bases). The germline V gene has CDR1 GTSNPN and CDR2 SVGIG (reference sequence). The CDR3 length is 14 residues. Trimming left V 0 bases short and J 5 bases short, with 14 bases between. The DNA for the CDR3 is TGTGCCTGGAGTGTAAAGGGAGTTAGAGACGAGCAGTACTTC. This sequence encodes CAWSVKGVRDEQYF.

The chain is built from TRBV28 and TRBJ2-3, with 14 positions matching TRBD2. The V segment lost 3 bases and the J segment 0 bases; nucleotides outside the gene matches: 5. Germline CDR1 reads MDHEN; CDR2 reads SYDVKM. The CDR3 contains 18 residues. CDR3 bases: TGTGCCAGCAGTTTCGCGGGACTAGCGGGAGTCAGCACAGATACGCAGTATTTT. It encodes CASSFAGLAGVSTDTQYF.

A few counts support this clone. The chain uses TRBV30 and TRBJ1-1; maybe TRBD1 (5 bases). The CDR3 is 11 residues long. Looked up from germline, CDR1 is GTSNPN and CDR2 is SVGIG (reference sequence). CDR3 sequence reads: CAGRGNTEAFF. In DNA, the CDR3 is TGTGCGGGGAGGGGGAACACTGAAGCTTTCTTT.

The sample holds a few counts of this clone. The chain has TRBV7-2 and TRBJ1-2, with TRBD1 as a possible D gene (6 bases). V was shortened by 5 bases and J by 6 bases, with 16 bases between the two germline ends. CDR1 is SGHTA and CDR2 is FQGNSA in the germline V gene. CDR3 length: 14 amino acids. This CDR3 reads CASSTAGAIDGYTF. CDR3 in DNA: TGTGCCAGCAGCACCGCAGGGGCAATAGATGGCTACACCTTC. The full variable domain, in which reference TRBV7-2 and TRBJ1-2 provide the parts outside the CDR3, is GAGVSQSPSNKVTEKGKDVELRCDPISGHTALYWYRQSLGQGLEFLIYFQGNSAPDKSGLPSDRFSAERTGGSVSTLTIQRTQQEDSAVYLCASSTAGAIDGYTFGSGTRLTVV.